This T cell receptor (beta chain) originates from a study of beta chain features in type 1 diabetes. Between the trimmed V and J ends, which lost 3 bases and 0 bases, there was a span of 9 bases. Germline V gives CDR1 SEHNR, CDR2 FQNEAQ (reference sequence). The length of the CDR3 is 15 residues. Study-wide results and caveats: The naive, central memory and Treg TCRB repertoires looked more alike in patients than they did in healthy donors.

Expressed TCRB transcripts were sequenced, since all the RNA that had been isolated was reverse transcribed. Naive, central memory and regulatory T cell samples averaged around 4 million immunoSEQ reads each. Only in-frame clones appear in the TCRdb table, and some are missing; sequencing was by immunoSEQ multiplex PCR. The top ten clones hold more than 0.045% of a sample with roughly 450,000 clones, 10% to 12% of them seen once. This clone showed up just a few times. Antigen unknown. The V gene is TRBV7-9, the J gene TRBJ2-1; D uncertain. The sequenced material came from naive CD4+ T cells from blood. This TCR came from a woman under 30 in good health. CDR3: CASSFRTSSYNEQFF. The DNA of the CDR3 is TGTGCCAGCAGCTTTAGGACCAGCTCCTACAATGAGCAGTTCTTC.